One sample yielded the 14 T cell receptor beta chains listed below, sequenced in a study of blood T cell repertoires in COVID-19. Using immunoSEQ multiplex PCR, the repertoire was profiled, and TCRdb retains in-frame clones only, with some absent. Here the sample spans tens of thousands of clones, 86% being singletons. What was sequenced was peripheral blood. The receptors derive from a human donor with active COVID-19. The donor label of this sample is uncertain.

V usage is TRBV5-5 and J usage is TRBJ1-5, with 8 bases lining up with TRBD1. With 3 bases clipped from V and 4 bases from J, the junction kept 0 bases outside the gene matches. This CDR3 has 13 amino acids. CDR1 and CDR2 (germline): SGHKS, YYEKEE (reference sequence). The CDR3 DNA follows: TGTGCCAGCAGCTGGGACAGGAATCAGCCCCAGCATTTT. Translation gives CASSWDRNQPQHF.

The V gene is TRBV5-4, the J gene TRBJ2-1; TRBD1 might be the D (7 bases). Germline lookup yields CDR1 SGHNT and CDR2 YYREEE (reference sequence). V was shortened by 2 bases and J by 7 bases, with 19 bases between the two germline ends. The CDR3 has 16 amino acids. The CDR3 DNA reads TGTGCCAGCAGCTTTGGAGGAGGGGGCGGCTGGAATGAGCAGTTCTTC. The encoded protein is CASSFGGGGGWNEQFF.

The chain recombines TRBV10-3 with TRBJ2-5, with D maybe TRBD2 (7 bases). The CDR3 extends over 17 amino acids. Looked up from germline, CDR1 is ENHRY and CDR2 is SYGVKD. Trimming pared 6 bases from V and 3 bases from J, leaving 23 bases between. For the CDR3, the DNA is TGTGCCATCAGCGATCTCTGGGGGCTAGCGGAAAAAGAGACCCAGTACTTC. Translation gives CAISDLWGLAEKETQYF.

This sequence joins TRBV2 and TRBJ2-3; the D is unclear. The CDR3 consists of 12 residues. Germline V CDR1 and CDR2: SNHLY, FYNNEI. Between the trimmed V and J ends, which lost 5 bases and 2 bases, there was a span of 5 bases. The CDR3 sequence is CASSLSTDTQYF. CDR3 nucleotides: TGTGCCAGCAGTCTATCCACAGATACGCAGTATTTT.

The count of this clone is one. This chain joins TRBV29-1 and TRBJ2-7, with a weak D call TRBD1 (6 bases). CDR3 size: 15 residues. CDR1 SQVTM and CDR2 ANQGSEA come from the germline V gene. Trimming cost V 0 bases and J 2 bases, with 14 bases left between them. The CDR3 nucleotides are TGCAGCGTTGAAGAACGGCAGGGGCGTCCCTACGAGCAGTACTTC. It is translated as CSVEERQGRPYEQYF.

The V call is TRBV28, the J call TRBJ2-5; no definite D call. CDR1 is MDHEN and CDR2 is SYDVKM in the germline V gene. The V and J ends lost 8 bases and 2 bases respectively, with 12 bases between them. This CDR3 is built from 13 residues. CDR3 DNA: TGTGCCAGCTCTCCCCACTATCAAGAGACCCAGTACTTC. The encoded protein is CASSPHYQETQYF.

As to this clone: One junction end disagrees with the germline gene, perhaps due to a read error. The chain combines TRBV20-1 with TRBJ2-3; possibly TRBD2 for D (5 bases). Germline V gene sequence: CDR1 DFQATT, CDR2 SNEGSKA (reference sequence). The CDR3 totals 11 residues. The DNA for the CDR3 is TGCAGTGTGGCTAGCAGAGATACGCAGTATTTT. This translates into CSVASRDTQYF.

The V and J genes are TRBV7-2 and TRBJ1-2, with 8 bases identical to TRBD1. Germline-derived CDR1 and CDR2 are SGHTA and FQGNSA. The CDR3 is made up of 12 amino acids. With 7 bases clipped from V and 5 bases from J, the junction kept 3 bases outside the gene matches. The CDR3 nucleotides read TGTGCCAGCATCAGGACAGGGTATGGCTACACCTTC. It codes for CASIRTGYGYTF.

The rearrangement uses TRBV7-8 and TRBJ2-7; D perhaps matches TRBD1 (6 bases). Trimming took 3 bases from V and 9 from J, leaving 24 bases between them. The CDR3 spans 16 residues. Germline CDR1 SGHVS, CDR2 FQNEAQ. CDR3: CASSLREGQPPSGQYF. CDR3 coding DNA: TGTGCCAGCAGCTTGAGAGAAGGACAGCCCCCCTCGGGGCAGTACTTC.

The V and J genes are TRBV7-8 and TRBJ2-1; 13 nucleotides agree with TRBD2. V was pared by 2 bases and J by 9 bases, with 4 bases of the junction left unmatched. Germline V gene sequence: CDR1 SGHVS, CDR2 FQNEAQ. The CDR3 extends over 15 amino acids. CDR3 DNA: TGTGCCAGCAGCTTATTAGGGACTAGCGGGGCTGAGCAGTTCTTC. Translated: CASSLLGTSGAEQFF.

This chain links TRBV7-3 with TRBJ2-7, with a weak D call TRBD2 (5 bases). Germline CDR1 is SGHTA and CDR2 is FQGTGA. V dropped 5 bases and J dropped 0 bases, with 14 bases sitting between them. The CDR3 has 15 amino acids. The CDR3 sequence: CASSLGLQSSYEQYF. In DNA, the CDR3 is TGTGCCAGCAGCCTCGGACTTCAAAGCTCCTACGAGCAGTACTTC.

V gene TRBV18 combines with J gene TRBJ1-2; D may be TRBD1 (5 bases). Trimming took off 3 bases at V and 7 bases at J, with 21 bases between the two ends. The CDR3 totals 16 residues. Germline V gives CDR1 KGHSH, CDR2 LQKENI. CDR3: CASSPLKSSGSFGYTF. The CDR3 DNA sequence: TGTGCCAGCTCACCCCTCAAATCATCAGGGTCCTTTGGCTACACCTTC.

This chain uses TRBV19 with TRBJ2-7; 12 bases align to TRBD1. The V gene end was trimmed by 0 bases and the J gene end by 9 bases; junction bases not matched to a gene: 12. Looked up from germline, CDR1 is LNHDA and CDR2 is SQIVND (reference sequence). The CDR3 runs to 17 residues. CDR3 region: CASSIDALPGQGAGQYF. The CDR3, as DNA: TGTGCCAGTAGTATAGATGCATTACCGGGACAGGGGGCCGGGCAGTACTTC.

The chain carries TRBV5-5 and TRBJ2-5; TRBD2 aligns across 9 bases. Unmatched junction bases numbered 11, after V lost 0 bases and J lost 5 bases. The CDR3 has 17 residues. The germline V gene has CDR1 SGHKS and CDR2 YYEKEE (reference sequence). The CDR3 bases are TGTGCCAGCAGCTTGGGTGGTAGCGGGAGTATTTTCGAGACCCAGTACTTC. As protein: CASSLGGSGSIFETQYF.